Described below is a single T cell receptor beta chain sequence and its context. Its target is not known. Other DNA sequences within the sample encode an identical CDR3. The data are from a study of CD8+ T cells in alopecia areata. RNA was isolated and reverse transcribed to cDNA, the sequencing template. Sequencing used immunoSEQ multiplex PCR; TCRdb keeps in-frame clones, though not all of them. The sample carries over 90,000 clones, 70% to 90% recorded once. Whole-study findings and limits: Among the top 100, expanded CD8+ clones were significantly decreased by tofacitinib, as was scalp clonality. Normal skin's resident alphabeta T cells are sequenced alongside lesional scalp T cells.

This CDR3 comprises 15 residues. Germline V gene data show CDR1 as MNHEY and CDR2 as SMNVEV (reference sequence). V lost 3 bases, J lost 3 bases, and 8 bases stayed unmatched. Treatment specified: oral pan-JAK inhibitor, 5-10 mg twice daily. Researchers took lesional scalp punch biopsies and peripheral blood from people who were alopecia areata patients. PBMCs served as the source from which CD4+ and CD8+ T cells were sorted. This clonotype was obtained from a human donor with alopecia areata. Sequencing was performed on CD8+ T cells sorted from blood, taken at approximately week 30, from a patient treated with tofacitinib. The chain recombines TRBV27 with TRBJ2-7, with 7 bases that match TRBD2. DNA of the CDR3: TGTGCCAGCAGTTTGTCGGCTAGCGGCATCTACGAGCAGTACTTC. Translated, it gives CASSLSASGIYEQYF.